This T cell receptor beta chain came from a study of blood T cell repertoires in COVID-19. Study information: Acute-phase and convalescent COVID-19 samples originated in the United States, Italy and Spain. Sample material is recorded as cDNA or gDNA derived from T cells, B-cell-depleted T cells, or PBMCs.

Germline trimming cut 0 bases from V and 1 base from J; bases unmatched to any gene: 0. The germline CDR1 and CDR2 sequences are SGHRS and YFSETQ. This CDR3 has 16 residues. Methods used by the authors: The assay estimated nucleated cells by amplifying reference gene primers. Clones were read by immunoSEQ multiplex PCR, and TCRdb kept only the in-frame ones, dropping some. Clone size and V and J calls were adopted from that table, with D and trimming inferred from the DNA. This sample has tens of thousands of clones, with around 85% found just once. The clonotype was recovered from a woman between 50 and 59 years old with acute or convalescent COVID-19. J is TRBJ2-7 and V is TRBV5-1, with TRBD2 matching 14 bases. Material: peripheral blood. CDR3 in DNA: TGCGCCAGCAGCTTGGGACTAGCGGGAGGGTCCTACGAGCAGTACTTC. Protein sequence: CASSLGLAGGSYEQYF.